The text below deals with one TCR beta chain. Antigen: not known. This sample was included in a study of blood T cells in healthy people across ages. Drawing of peripheral blood yielded about 10 milliliters from each donor. Total RNA, at least 5 micrograms per sample, was extracted from PBMCs. The CDR3 extends over 16 amino acids. V was clipped by 4 bases and J by 2 bases, with 16 bases between them. CDR1 and CDR2 from the germline V gene are MNHEY and SVGAGI. The study's findings and limits: The fall in TCR beta diversity per million T cells was roughly linear with age. There were more naive CD4+ cells and higher diversity in long-lived donors than in aged donors.

PCR was performed a second time for about 6 to 12 cycles using a sample-barcoded 5' primer and a J-beta primer mix. TCRdb reanalysed the 5' RACE reads using MiXCR and keeps one entry per CDR3 protein. The table records fewer than 1.5 million distinct CDR3 sequences, around 42% of them present only once. The sequenced sample consisted of blood. The clonotype was recovered from a woman aged 18-29 years in good health. The chain joins TRBV6-5 to TRBJ2-3, with a tentative D call TRBD2 (6 bases). The CDR3: CASSWVAVGPTDTQYF. The CDR3 nucleotides are TGTGCCAGCAGTTGGGTAGCGGTGGGGCCCACAGATACGCAGTATTTT.